These 13 T cell receptor beta chains were sequenced from one sample in a study of blood T cell repertoires in COVID-19. Profiled with immunoSEQ multiplex PCR; TCRdb holds only in-frame clones, not every one. The data hold about 130,000 clones, with about 74% observed a single time. The sequenced sample consisted of peripheral blood. These receptors all stem from a man aged 80 or over with COVID-19, enrolled during active disease.

This clone was detected only a few times. The V and J genes are TRBV21-1 and TRBJ2-1; the table's D call TRBD2 went unverified against the DNA. TRBV21-1 is deemed a pseudogene. The CDR3 length is 13 residues. The CDR3 loop is CASSRLEDNEQFF. As DNA, the CDR3 is TGTGCCAGCAGTCGTCTCGAGGACAATGAGCAGTTCTTC.

The chain joins TRBV5-1 to TRBJ1-2; 11 positions match TRBD1. The junction had 2 bases not matched to a gene; V was cut back by 0 bases and J by 7 bases. The CDR3 length is 14 residues. The germline gives CDR1 SGHRS, CDR2 YFSETQ. CDR3 in amino acids: CASSLEGQGVGYTF. The CDR3 DNA reads as TGCGCCAGCAGCTTGGAGGGACAGGGGGTTGGCTACACCTTC.

With respect to this clone: Possible read error: a much larger clone is one base away. This chain connects TRBV6-4 to TRBJ1-1, with D tentatively TRBD1 (5 bases). V was cut by 5 bases and J by 0 bases, with 7 bases left in between. Germline V CDR1 and CDR2: MRHNA, SNTAGT. The length of the CDR3 is 13 residues. The CDR3 sequence is CASSQDMNTEAFF. CDR3 nucleotide sequence: TGTGCCAGCAGTCAGGACATGAACACTGAAGCTTTCTTT.

The rearrangement uses TRBV5-1 and TRBJ2-1; the match to TRBD2 covers 10 bases. The V and J ends lost 2 bases and 7 bases, in that order; junction bases with no gene match: 6. CDR1 is SGHRS and CDR2 is YFSETQ in the germline V gene. The CDR3 is 15 amino acids. CDR3 nucleotides: TGCGCCAGCAGCTTCGGGACTAGCGTAGTTAATGAGCAGTTCTTC. Translated, it gives CASSFGTSVVNEQFF.

By sample share, this clone is medium-sized. CDR3 nucleotide sequence: TGTGCCAGCAGCGTAGGGACAGGGTCCGAAGCTTTCTTT. It specifies CASSVGTGSEAFF. The chain employs TRBV9 and TRBJ1-1, with 8 bases identical to TRBD1. Trimming at V came to 0 bases and at J to 8 bases, leaving 3 bases not matched to a gene. CDR1 and CDR2 (germline): SGDLS, YYNGEE. This CDR3 spans 13 amino acids. The whole variable domain, remainder taken from reference TRBV9 and TRBJ1-1, is DSGVTQTPKHLITATGQRVTLRCSPRSGDLSVYWYQQSLDQGLQFLIQYYNGEERAKGNILERFSAQQFPDLHSELNLSSLELGDSALYFCASSVGTGSEAFFGQGTRLTVV.

The V call is TRBV11-2, the J call TRBJ2-7; 7 bases map to TRBD1. The CDR3 extends over 14 amino acids. Germline loops: CDR1 SGHAT, CDR2 FQNNGV. Trimming at V came to 8 bases and at J to 1 base, leaving 8 bases not matched to a gene. CDR3 amino acids: CASRQGFSSYEQYF. The CDR3 DNA follows: TGTGCCAGCCGACAGGGATTTAGTTCCTACGAGCAGTACTTC.

The gene calls are TRBV24-1 and TRBJ2-1; D ambiguous. The germline V and J ends were trimmed by 4 bases and 9 bases, with 9 bases remaining between them. The CDR3 runs to 12 residues. The germline V gene has CDR1 KGHDR and CDR2 SFDVKD. CDR3 DNA: TGTGCCACCAGTGACTTGACTTCTGAGCAGTTCTTC. Encoded protein: CATSDLTSEQFF.

This clone came up once. The CDR3, as DNA: TGTGCCAGCAGCTCATTCGACAGGGGGGCGTACGAGCAGTACTTC. Protein product: CASSSFDRGAYEQYF. This chain joins TRBV7-9 and TRBJ2-7; 9 positions match TRBD1. In germline, CDR1 is SEHNR, CDR2 FQNEAQ (reference sequence). The ends lost 4 bases at V and 4 bases at J; junction bases unmatched: 8. The CDR3 spans 15 residues.

The chain employs TRBV28 and TRBJ2-1; 12 nucleotides agree with TRBD2. Trimming cost V 1 base and J 4 bases; bases outside gene matches: 2. Germline lookup yields CDR1 MDHEN and CDR2 SYDVKM. The CDR3 loop spans 16 amino acids. The CDR3 is CASSLYGLAGYNEQFF. In DNA, the CDR3 is TGTGCCAGCAGTTTATATGGACTAGCGGGATACAATGAGCAGTTCTTC.

This chain connects TRBV27 to TRBJ2-5, with 7 bases lining up with TRBD2. J lost 1 base, V lost 5 bases, and 13 bases had no gene match. Germline V gives CDR1 MNHEY, CDR2 SMNVEV (reference sequence). The CDR3 has 17 amino acids. CDR3 residues: CASSMRTRWEGQETQYF. The CDR3 DNA follows: TGTGCCAGCAGTATGAGGACCCGGTGGGAGGGCCAAGAGACCCAGTACTTC.

The chain combines TRBV9 with TRBJ2-7; TRBD1 agrees at 7 bases. This CDR3 region has 15 residues. Losses at the gene ends were 2 bases for V and 3 bases for J; bases not matched to a gene: 8. Germline V CDR1 and CDR2: SGDLS, YYNGEE. CDR3 sequence reads: CASSVTPGTDYEQYF. DNA of the CDR3: TGTGCCAGCAGCGTGACTCCCGGGACAGACTACGAGCAGTACTTC.

V gene TRBV5-1 combines with J gene TRBJ2-2, with TRBD2 matching 13 bases. The CDR3 is made up of 17 amino acids. Per the germline V gene, CDR1 is SGHRS and CDR2 is YFSETQ. V lost 0 bases to trimming and J lost 1 base; unmatched junction nucleotides: 0. CDR3 DNA sequence: TGCGCCAGCAGCTTGGGGACTAGCGGGAGGAACACCGGGGAGCTGTTTTTT. Amino acids: CASSLGTSGRNTGELFF.

The CDR3 loop reads CASRTGSTSPHEQFF. CDR3 bases: TGTGCCAGCAGGACTGGGAGTACATCCCCCCATGAGCAGTTCTTC. The chain uses TRBV28 and TRBJ2-1; weak D call: TRBD2 (5 bases). CDR3 length equals 15 residues. V lost 6 bases to trimming and J lost 8 bases, with 20 bases between them. Germline assignment: CDR1 MDHEN and CDR2 SYDVKM.